Described below is a single TCR beta chain sequence and its context. The antigen is unknown. Expressed TCRB transcripts got sequenced, as all isolated RNA was reverse transcribed. Assay: immunoSEQ multiplex PCR; the TCRdb copy retains only in-frame clones and omits some. The sample yields just under 150,000 clones, more than 10% seen once. This sample stems from a study of beta chain features in type 1 diabetes. As for the study in general: Taken together, all samples contributed nearly 110 million examined sorted cells.

Whole-study findings and limits: Insertions at VDJ junctions were less frequent in type 1 diabetes patients. These patients also deleted more nucleotides at the same junctions. Type 1 diabetes patients had TCRB CDR3s that were shorter (moderately but significantly so) in all four CD4+ subsets.

This CDR3 region has 14 residues. Looked up from germline, CDR1 is MDHEN and CDR2 is SYDVKM. Trimming pared 3 bases from V and 3 bases from J, leaving 11 bases between. Sequenced material: central memory CD4+ T cells from blood. This chain links TRBV28 with TRBJ1-1, with a possible D match to TRBD1 (6 bases). The clonotype originates from a man aged 18 to 30 with type 1 diabetes. DNA for the CDR3: TGTGCCAGCAGTTTTGACAGGCTGGACACTGAAGCTTTCTTT. This codes for CASSFDRLDTEAFF.